These 17 T cell receptor beta chains share one sample of origin, sequenced in a study of tumor-infiltrating lymphocytes in primary liver carcinoma. Starting from 500 ng of total RNA, TCR beta cDNA was produced with a primer in the constant region. ARM-PCR, slightly modified, supplied the TCR beta libraries through three nested multiplex PCR rounds. TRBV1-TRBV30 forward primers paired with a C-beta reverse primer were used in the first two PCR rounds, which ran roughly 9 cycles each. Using its own MiXCR run on the multiplex PCR reads, TCRdb lists one record per CDR3 protein. The table lists fewer than 150,000 distinct CDR3 sequences, around two thirds of them singletons. The study co-extracted DNA and RNA from about 20-30 mg of unsorted bulk tissue. Source material: liver tumor tissue from sampling region 1. Subset given: tumor region T1, superior pole. The receptor source for this set is a woman aged 60 to 75 with primary liver carcinoma and hepatitis B virus infection.

This clonotype was observed a few times. The CDR3 region is CASSLTSGKLEQFF. As DNA, the CDR3 is TGTGCCAGCAGCTTAACTAGCGGGAAGCTTGAGCAGTTCTTC. The gene calls are TRBV11-2 and TRBJ2-1, with 10 nucleotides matching TRBD2. The germline V gene has CDR1 SGHAT and CDR2 FQNNGV. The CDR3 covers 14 residues. V lost 2 bases and J lost 9; bases outside the gene matches: 4.

This clonotype occurred a few times. The chain joins TRBV20-1 to TRBJ1-5, with TRBD1 identical over 8 bases. Germline lookup yields CDR1 DFQATT and CDR2 SNEGSKA (reference sequence). The CDR3 is 15 residues long. The trim removed 2 bases at V and 11 bases at J, leaving 14 bases unmatched. CDR3: CSARKDRGRGGAQHF. The DNA of the CDR3 is TGCAGTGCTAGAAAAGACAGGGGCCGGGGAGGCGCCCAGCATTTT.

As for this clonotype: One base away lies a much larger clone, so this may be a sequencing read error. The CDR3 is CASRPRGQKKTEALF. For the CDR3, the DNA is TGTGCCAGCAGGCCCAGGGGGCAGAAGAAAACTGAAGCTCTCTTT. The chain has TRBV6-5 and TRBJ1-1, with 8 bases lining up with TRBD1. Per the germline V gene, CDR1 is MNHEY and CDR2 is SVGAGI. CDR3 length equals 15 residues.

This clonotype was counted at least ten times. This chain joins TRBV30 and TRBJ2-3; TRBD1 is a possible D gene (6 bases). The CDR3 has 13 residues. Trimming took 3 bases from V and 1 from J, leaving 8 bases between them. CDR1 is GTSNPN and CDR2 is SVGIG in the germline V gene (reference sequence). Here the CDR3 DNA reads TGTGCCTGGAGACAGGGTCGCACAGATACGCAGTATTTT. Translated, it gives CAWRQGRTDTQYF.

This clonotype appeared many times. The genes are TRBV11-2 and TRBJ2-3; D is possibly TRBD2 (6 bases). Germline values: CDR1 SGHAT, CDR2 FQNNGV. The CDR3 has 15 amino acids. Trimming removed 6 bases from V and 0 bases from J, with 13 bases in between. The CDR3 DNA is TGTGCCAGCAGGACTAGTGCTTCTAGCACAGATACGCAGTATTTT. It codes for CASRTSASSTDTQYF.

This clonotype was observed a single time. At one boundary the junction diverges from the germline segment, which might be a read error. V gene TRBV29-1 combines with J gene TRBJ2-5, with 7 bases matching TRBD1. CDR1 is SQVTM, CDR2 ANQGSEA, per germline. The CDR3 contains 15 residues. As DNA, the CDR3 is TGCGGCGTTGAAGGTTCCACAGGGGAAGGAGAGACCCAATACTTC. It translates to CGVEGSTGEGETQYF.

As regards this clonotype: The conserved closing phenylalanine or tryptophan is absent in this CDR3, likely reflecting a read error. The DNA is left out, because the CDR3 cannot be placed on it with certainty; the CDR3 is given as TCRdb lists it. The CDR3: CASRLSQDRAYS. This chain connects TRBV12-3 or TRBV12-4 to TRBJ2-5; the table's D call of TRBD1 was not tested on the DNA. The CDR3 totals 12 residues, both ends included.

This clonotype was observed once. The rearrangement uses TRBV4-1 and TRBJ1-5; a possible D gene is TRBD1 (5 bases). Trimming shortened V by 8 bases and J by 10 bases, and 15 bases separated the two germline ends. This CDR3 region has 12 residues. Germline values: CDR1 MGHRA, CDR2 YSYEKL. The CDR3 region is CASGPGGHPQHF. The CDR3 nucleotides are TGCGCCAGCGGCCCCGGGGGTCATCCCCAGCATTTT.

About this clonotype: Just one base apart from a much larger clone, this may be a read error. No conserved phenylalanine or tryptophan is present at the end of the CDR3, so a read error is the likely explanation. The V and J genes are TRBV6-5 and TRBJ1-4; D may be TRBD1 (6 bases). CDR1 is MNHEY and CDR2 is SVGAGI in the germline V gene. The CDR3 extends over 12 amino acids. The V end lost 11 bases, the J end lost 3 bases, and 10 bases lay between the germline ends. The CDR3 loop is CAVRGANEKLFL. The CDR3 DNA reads TGTGCCGTCAGGGGAGCTAATGAAAAACTGTTTCTT.

On this clonotype itself: The conserved phenylalanine or tryptophan normally closing the CDR3 is absent here, so this likely arose from a read error. This chain uses TRBV11-2 with TRBJ2-1, with D tentatively TRBD1 (6 bases). Germline lookup yields CDR1 SGHAT and CDR2 FQNNGV. The CDR3 is 17 residues long. DNA for the CDR3: TGTGCCGGCAGCTTACGACCAGGACAGAGATTCTACAATGAGCAGTTCCTC. The encoded protein is CAGSLRPGQRFYNEQFL.

At least ten counts were recorded for this clonotype. This sequence joins TRBV29-1 and TRBJ2-1; tentative D call: TRBD1 (7 bases). Trimming took 4 bases from V and 6 from J, leaving 13 bases between them. This CDR3 spans 13 amino acids. Germline lookup yields CDR1 SQVTM and CDR2 ANQGSEA. For the CDR3, the DNA is TGCAGCGTTGCTTACAGGGGAGGCAATGAGCAGTTCTTC. Translating gives CSVAYRGGNEQFF.

Regarding this clonotype: A much larger clone sits a single nucleotide away, making a read error possible. The chain couples TRBV6-6 to TRBJ2-7; 8 bases align to TRBD1. V gave up 3 bases and J gave up 6 bases; unmatched junction bases: 4. The germline gives CDR1 MNHNY, CDR2 SVGAGI (reference sequence). This CDR3 comprises 13 residues. CDR3 sequence: CASSYQGACEQYF. CDR3 DNA sequence: TGTGCCAGCAGTTATCAGGGGGCTTGCGAGCAGTACTTC.

This clonotype showed up many times. Because the CDR3's place on the DNA is in doubt, the DNA is left out and the CDR3 is given as listed by TCRdb. The J gene is TRBJ2-7, the V gene TRBV7-9. From its first to its last residue, the CDR3 has 13 amino acids. Germline CDR1 reads SEHNR; CDR2 reads FQNEAQ (reference sequence). This CDR3 reads CASSLSQLYQQYF.

Comments on this clonotype: The CDR3 end shows no conserved phenylalanine or tryptophan, and so a read error is likely. V usage is TRBV5-4 and J usage is TRBJ2-1; 9 bases are a match to TRBD2. The CDR3 spans 15 residues. Germline values: CDR1 SGHNT, CDR2 YYREEE (reference sequence). The CDR3 DNA reads TGTGCCATCAGCCCCGGGACTAGCTATTACAATGAGCAGTTCCTC. This translates into CAISPGTSYYNEQFL.

For this clonotype: A much larger clone lies one base from this, so it may be a read error. The chain links TRBV4-1 to TRBJ2-2, with 8 bases aligning to TRBD1. Germline CDR1 MGHRA, CDR2 YSYEKL. This CDR3 spans 16 amino acids. CDR3: CASSQEETGVTGKLFF. The CDR3 DNA sequence: TGCGCCAGCAGCCAAGAGGAGACAGGGGTCACCGGGAAGCTGTTTTTT.

Turning to this clonotype: A much larger clone lies one base from this, so it may be a read error. V and J are TRBV5-6 and TRBJ2-7, with 9 bases aligning to TRBD1. This CDR3 contains 12 residues. Looked up from germline, CDR1 is SGHDT and CDR2 is YYEEEE. The CDR3 loop reads CASGTGTYVQYF. The CDR3 coding sequence is TGTGCCAGCGGGACAGGGACCTACGTGCAGTACTTC.

On this clonotype: This may be a read error, as it is one base from a much larger clone. This chain joins TRBV12-3 or TRBV12-4 and TRBJ2-2; D might be TRBD2 (6 bases). The CDR3 contains 15 residues. The DNA of the CDR3 is TGTGCCAGCAGTTTTCATCGGGGGAACACCGGGGAGCCGTTTTTT. Its translation is CASSFHRGNTGEPFF.